Sequencing of this T cell receptor beta chain was carried out in a study of T cell responses to AZD1222 COVID-19 vaccine (dated by TCRdb to about 2021). Regarding the research as a whole: AZD1222 recipients whose second dose came at about 4 weeks and those whose second dose came at about 12 weeks were combined into one group, since spike-specific TCR depth and breadth did not differ between the two schedules. Trial participants were enrolled by age into subgroups of 18-55, 56-69 and 70-plus years, and roughly 150, 30 and 60 TCR-sequenced participants, respectively, were included in these subgroups. A total of approximately 250 trial participants underwent TCR sequencing, of whom 200 to 220 had received two doses of AZD1222 and roughly 26 had received two doses of the MenACWY control vaccine. The paper's findings and limits, for the study overall: Because no day 14 peak-response samples were available, repertoires were characterized only after the peak T cell response. Most participants were white British and females outnumbered males, and the authors suggested that clonal diversity may have been underestimated. Vaccine-associated CD4 TCRs spanned the whole spike protein, with dominant responses in regions 160-218 and 743-854. Conclusions about previously exposed vaccinees were limited because only a handful of AZD1222 recipients were SARS-CoV-2 seropositive at baseline. Epitopes outside the regions mutated in the B.1.351 and B.1.1.7 variants were reportedly recognized by nearly half of the unique spike-specific TCRs. After two AZD1222 doses, spike-specific TCR breadth and depth were significantly higher than at day 0 and than in MenACWY recipients. In the small 56-69-year group, the increase in depth fell short of significance, most likely because of low power.

The CDR3 regions of human TCRbeta chains were analyzed by immunosequencing. Under the source paper's analysis protocol: Repertoire TCRs were matched against a reference library of SARS-CoV-2-specific TCRs generated with the MIRA antigen-specificity platform. Breadth was defined as the fraction of unique TCRs that were SARS-CoV-2-associated. Depth was defined as the fraction of total T cells that were SARS-CoV-2-associated. Each spike-specific TCR was assigned to its reactive spike region and to a CD4 or CD8 class using the MIRA data. Log10-transformed breadth and depth values were compared by one-way ANOVA with Sidak's multiple comparisons tests. Sourced from immuneACCESS, this table was stored by TCRdb with only in-frame sequences that have V and J called. A share of the clones is absent; for the studies checked, an unresolved V gene accounts for under half, and the remainder has no known explanation. Clone size and the V and J calls come from that table; the DNA yielded D and trimming. The sample yields 45,000 to 55,000 clones; roughly 80% were counted once. Jointly, the top ten make up about 9.4% of the sample.

As regards this clone: Its antigen is currently not known. No base quality values were provided; no much bigger clone lies one nucleotide off.

Sample time point, as interpreted from the label and publication: baseline before first vaccination. Vaccinee samples came from UK trials COV001 and COV002, including a single-blind randomized controlled phase 2/3 trial of AZD1222 (ChAdOx1 nCoV-19) in healthy adults. For TCRbeta chain sequencing, PBMC samples were collected from trial participants at day 0 and at day 28 after the second dose. The input for sequencing was peripheral blood, taken on day 0 of AZD1222 vaccination. The receptor's source is an adult in good health.

CDR3 region: CASSLAPIRGVGEQFF. The DNA sequence is TGCGCCAGCAGCTTGGCCCCAATTAGGGGGGTGGGTGAGCAGTTCTTC. Recombination joined TRBV5-1 with TRBJ2-1; the D call could be TRBD1 or TRBD2, with each sharing 6 bases. CDR1 and CDR2, per the germline V gene, are SGHRS and YFSETQ. V is shortened by 0 bases, J by 9 bases, and the region joining them spans 19 bases. The CDR3 holds 16 amino acids from the cysteine to the phenylalanine. Solely the CDR3 DNA is kept, with 48 bases framed from the first base.